This T cell receptor beta chain emerged from a study of technical replicates of blood from a handful of donors. Deletions cut 4 bases from V and 1 base from J, with 10 bases between. This CDR3 region has 15 residues. Germline V gives CDR1 ENHRY, CDR2 SYGVKD. The data were produced by immunoSEQ multiplex PCR, yet TCRdb's version contains in-frame clones alone and is incomplete. The sample contains around 68,000 clones, under 98% of which appear only once. The chain joins TRBV10-3 to TRBJ2-2, with TRBD2 as a possible D gene (6 bases). The TCR was taken from a human donor in good health. Sequenced input: T cells isolated from PBMCs. The CDR3 region has the DNA TGTGCCATCAGTGCTAGGGACTTGAACACCGGGGAGCTGTTTTTT. Protein product: CAISARDLNTGELFF.